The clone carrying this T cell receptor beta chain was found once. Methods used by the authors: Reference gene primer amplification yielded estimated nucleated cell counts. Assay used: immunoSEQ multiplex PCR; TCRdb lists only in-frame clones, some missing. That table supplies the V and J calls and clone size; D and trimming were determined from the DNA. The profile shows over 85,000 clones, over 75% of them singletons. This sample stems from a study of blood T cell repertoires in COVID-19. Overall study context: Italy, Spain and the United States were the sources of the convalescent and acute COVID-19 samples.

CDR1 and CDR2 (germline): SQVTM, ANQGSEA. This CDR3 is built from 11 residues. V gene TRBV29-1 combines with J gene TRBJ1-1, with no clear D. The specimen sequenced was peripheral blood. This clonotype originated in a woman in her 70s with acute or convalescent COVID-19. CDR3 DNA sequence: TGCAGTGCCACAGTGAACACTGAAGCTTTCTTT. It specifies CSATVNTEAFF.